The rows below give T cell receptor beta chains drawn from one sample of a study of T cells in Graves' hyperthyroidism and ophthalmopathy. Each CDR3 protein is one row after TCRdb ran MiXCR on the multiplex PCR reads. Altogether approximately 700,000 distinct CDR3 sequences are present, roughly 45% being singletons, with the ten largest covering 7% to 7.5%. Sequences were obtained from peripheral blood or thyroid tissue (not recorded which). These receptor sequences come from an adult man with Graves' disease, either hyperthyroidism or ophthalmopathy (not recorded which). Both conserved end residues are part of each CDR3.

>TRBV7-2
CASSSQSAHQPQHF
>TRBV15
CATSRYPGLRAETQYF
>TRBV25-1
CTSRDWGKNTEAFF
>TRBV20-1
CSATAGTGEETQYF
>TRBV6-5
CASNRVDGGTEAFF
>TRBV24-1
CATMAGTKNTIYF
>TRBV15
CATSREQGALTYGYTF
>TRBV20-1
CSALSTGPTGGYTF
>TRBV19
CASTLTGTNSPLHF
>TRBV7-9
CASSLGSMNTEAFF
>TRBV6-1
CASSQRTGTLANYGYTF
>TRBV13
CASSLDTGNTIYF
>TRBV19
CASSQGTQPQHF
>TRBV11-1
CASSLVRLQVYNEQFF
>TRBV29-1
CSVNDGVNTEAFF
>TRBV19
CASLQTGPGDGYTF
>TRBV2
CASSARQGAWNYGYTF
>TRBV6-1
CASNDPYSGNTEAFF
>TRBV12-3/TRBV12-4
CASSSVPPTSTEAFF
>TRBV24-1
CATSSDAYGYTF
>TRBV5-4
CASSTPTGGKNGYTF
>TRBV24-1
CATSSIGINSNQPQHF
>TRBV29-1
CSVVQGDETQYF
>TRBV20-1
CSARNSIYGYTF
>TRBV2
CASYRDRDSPLHF
>TRBV29-1
CSVEDLPSGNTIYF